The 24 T cell receptor beta chains reported below all come from one sample, sequenced in a study of cytomegalovirus exposure and HLA in healthy donors. Sequenced by immunoSEQ multiplex PCR; TCRdb stores in-frame clones only, minus some. This sample carries around 150,000 clones, under 90% of them seen once, and the ten largest clones take 10%. Sequences were obtained from PBMCs. These receptors were obtained from a woman aged 18-30 years in good health and CMV-seropositive.

This sequence joins TRBV7-9 and TRBJ1-5, with TRBD1 matching 8 bases. CDR3 length: 14 residues. CDR1 SEHNR and CDR2 FQNEAQ come from the germline V gene (reference sequence). V lost 6 bases and J lost 5; bases outside the gene matches: 6. The CDR3 loop is CASRSADRDQPQHF. The CDR3 DNA follows: TGTGCCAGCAGATCAGCGGACAGGGATCAGCCCCAGCATTTT. Looking up the rest from reference TRBV7-9 and TRBJ1-5 gives the full variable domain: DTGVSQNPRHKITKRGQNVTFRCDPISEHNRLYWYRQTLGQGPEFLTYFQNEAQLEKSRLLSDRFSAERPKGSFSTLEIQRTEQGDSAMYLCASRSADRDQPQHFGDGTRLSIL.

The V gene is TRBV30, the J gene TRBJ2-7; 7 positions agree with TRBD1. CDR3 length: 15 residues. The J segment lost 0 bases and the V segment lost 0 bases, leaving 5 bases of the junction unmatched. Germline lookup yields CDR1 GTSNPN and CDR2 SVGIG (reference sequence). For the CDR3, the DNA is TGTGCCTGGAGTGTACGGGGACAGAACTCCTACGAGCAGTACTTC. Protein sequence: CAWSVRGQNSYEQYF.

This chain uses TRBV7-6 with TRBJ2-1; 12 bases align to TRBD2. V lost 0 bases and J lost 7; bases outside the gene matches: 7. The V gene's germline CDR1 is SGHVS and CDR2 FNYEAQ. The CDR3 has 17 amino acids. The CDR3 sequence: CASSLAALAGGQNEQFF. The CDR3 coding sequence is TGTGCCAGCAGCTTAGCCGCACTAGCGGGAGGCCAGAATGAGCAGTTCTTC. Complete variable domain (other parts from reference TRBV7-6 and TRBJ2-1): GAGVSQSPRYKVTKRGQDVALRCDPISGHVSLYWYRQALGQGPEFLTYFNYEAQQDKSGLPNDRFSAERPEGSISTLTIQRTEQRDSAMYRCASSLAALAGGQNEQFFGPGTRLTVL.

CDR3 sequence (DNA): TGTGCCAGCAGCGCCCGACCTAGGGGTACAGATACGCAGTATTTT. Translation: CASSARPRGTDTQYF. The rearrangement joins TRBV9 to TRBJ2-3; weak D call: TRBD1 (5 bases). Germline CDR1 SGDLS, CDR2 YYNGEE. There are 15 residues in the CDR3. The ends were cut back, 3 bases at V and 3 bases at J, with 14 bases in the middle.

The chain links TRBV7-2 to TRBJ1-1, with no clear D. The germline V gene has CDR1 SGHTA and CDR2 FQGNSA. V was trimmed by 7 bases and J by 6 bases, leaving 15 bases between them. This CDR3 region has 13 residues. CDR3 nucleotides: TGTGCCAGCAAAGCCTTGGCGGCCCCTGAAGCTTTCTTT. Protein: CASKALAAPEAFF.

In this sample, this clone turned up once. The chain couples TRBV6-6 to TRBJ2-2, with D possibly being TRBD2 (5 bases). Between the trimmed V and J ends, which lost 7 bases and 10 bases, there was a span of 10 bases. Per germline, CDR1 MNHNY and CDR2 SVGAGI (reference sequence). This CDR3 contains 11 residues. The CDR3 DNA reads as TGTGCCAGCAAGGCGGGCGTGGAGCTGTTTTTT. It encodes CASKAGVELFF.

The chain uses TRBV20-1 and TRBJ2-7, with D unresolved. Per germline, CDR1 DFQATT and CDR2 SNEGSKA (reference sequence). The CDR3 has 11 residues. Trimming shortened V by 1 base and J by 3 bases, and 4 bases separated the two germline ends. CDR3 region: CSARAVYEQYF. CDR3 nucleotides: TGCAGTGCTAGAGCGGTCTACGAGCAGTACTTC.

This chain links TRBV5-6 with TRBJ1-1, with D possibly matching TRBD1 (5 bases). The CDR3 has 14 amino acids. Germline V gene lookup returns CDR1 SGHDT and CDR2 YYEEEE. The V end was cut by 4 bases, the J end by 1 base, with 11 bases between. CDR3 amino acids: CASSEGLANTEAFF. In nucleotides, the CDR3 is TGTGCCAGCAGCGAGGGACTTGCGAACACTGAAGCTTTCTTT.

The genes are TRBV21-1 and TRBJ2-7; TRBD1, as called in the table, went unchecked against the DNA. TRBV21-1 is labeled a pseudogene. This CDR3 is 17 amino acids long. CDR3 nucleotide sequence: TGTGCCAGCAGCAAAGAGAGGCACAGGGGGGACTCCTACGAGCAGTACTTC. This translates into CASSKERHRGDSYEQYF.

The chain is built from TRBV7-2 and TRBJ2-1, with 8 bases lining up with TRBD2. With V trimmed by 0 bases and J by 5 bases, 6 bases remained unmatched. CDR3 length: 16 residues. Germline CDR1 SGHTA, CDR2 FQGNSA. The chain's CDR3 is CASSLAGLGLNNEQFF. The CDR3 region has the DNA TGTGCCAGCAGCTTAGCGGGACTAGGGTTGAACAATGAGCAGTTCTTC.

The DNA of the CDR3 is TGTGCCAGCAGCTCCTTAGCGGACACAGATACGCAGTATTTT. As protein: CASSSLADTDTQYF. The rearrangement uses TRBV5-6 and TRBJ2-3; D might be TRBD2 (6 bases). Trimming stripped 3 bases from V and 2 bases from J, with 10 bases between. Germline CDR1 SGHDT, CDR2 YYEEEE. This CDR3 has 14 amino acids.

The J gene is TRBJ1-2, the V gene TRBV4-2; 8 positions match TRBD1. CDR1 and CDR2 from the germline V gene are LGHNA and YNFKEQ. V trimming: 0 bases; J trimming: 5 bases; junction bases outside the gene matches: 8. The CDR3 extends over 16 amino acids. CDR3 loop: CASSQEYQGANYGYTF. CDR3 bases: TGTGCCAGCAGCCAAGAGTACCAGGGGGCAAATTATGGCTACACCTTC.

The gene calls are TRBV19 and TRBJ1-1; possible D gene TRBD1, 5 bases. The CDR3 sequence is 13 residues long. Trimming stripped 3 bases from V and 4 bases from J, with 9 bases between. The germline V gene encodes CDR1 LNHDA and CDR2 SQIVND (reference sequence). This CDR3 reads CASSIQGSTEAFF. The CDR3 DNA sequence: TGTGCCAGTAGTATCCAGGGCTCCACTGAAGCTTTCTTT.

CDR3 in amino acids: CASSYIGGRATDTQYF. The DNA for the CDR3 is TGTGCCAGCAGTTACATTGGCGGGAGGGCGACAGATACGCAGTATTTT. The V gene is TRBV6-5, the J gene TRBJ2-3; 9 bases are a match to TRBD2. This CDR3 has 16 amino acids. Unmatched junction bases numbered 6, after V lost 2 bases and J lost 3 bases. CDR1 is MNHEY and CDR2 is SVGAGI in the germline V gene.

V and J are TRBV7-2 and TRBJ2-7, with 13 bases matching TRBD2. Germline V lookup: CDR1 SGHTA, CDR2 FQGNSA. Trimming removed 1 base from V and 6 bases from J; junction bases left unmatched: 6. The CDR3 extends over 16 amino acids. The CDR3: CASSLEGTSGTSEQYF. For the CDR3, the DNA is TGTGCCAGCAGCTTAGAAGGGACTAGCGGGACAAGCGAGCAGTACTTC.

J is TRBJ2-1 and V is TRBV4-1; 7 bases align to TRBD1. This CDR3 is 14 amino acids long. Unmatched junction bases numbered 12, after V lost 1 base and J lost 15 bases. Per the germline V gene, CDR1 is MGHRA and CDR2 is YSYEKL. The CDR3 DNA reads TGCGCCAGCAGCCAAGTACAAGGGGGCATAGTGTCGTTCTTC. Translation: CASSQVQGGIVSFF.

Here the CDR3 reads CASSLSGTGAYNEQFF. The CDR3 nucleotides read TGTGCCAGCAGTTTAAGCGGGACAGGAGCCTACAATGAGCAGTTCTTC. The chain employs TRBV28 and TRBJ2-1, with a possible D match to TRBD1 (8 bases). The ends were cut back, 2 bases at V and 2 bases at J, with 13 bases in the middle. The length of the CDR3 is 16 residues. The germline gives CDR1 MDHEN, CDR2 SYDVKM.

For the CDR3, the DNA is TGTGCCAGCAGCTACGGCCCGGGACTCGAGACCCAGTACTTC. Its protein is CASSYGPGLETQYF. The chain employs TRBV7-3 and TRBJ2-5; tentative D call: TRBD2 (6 bases). CDR3 length equals 14 residues. CDR1 SGHTA and CDR2 FQGTGA come from the germline V gene. V was shortened by 4 bases and J by 5 bases, with 14 bases between the two germline ends.

The V and J genes are TRBV5-1 and TRBJ1-4, with a possible D match to TRBD1 (5 bases). V lost 4 bases and J lost 6, with 16 bases in between. CDR3 length: 15 amino acids. CDR1 and CDR2 from the germline V gene are SGHRS and YFSETQ. The CDR3 coding sequence is TGCGCCAGCAGCATTGGACCAGGGATCCATGAAAAACTGTTTTTT. This encodes CASSIGPGIHEKLFF.

The chain joins TRBV28 to TRBJ1-4; TRBD1 aligns across 7 bases. The CDR3 runs to 16 residues. Germline CDR1 and CDR2: MDHEN and SYDVKM. The trim removed 4 bases at V and 8 bases at J, leaving 13 bases unmatched. The CDR3 bases are TGTGCCAGCAGTTCTATAAAACAGGGGCGCTGGGAAAAACTGTTTTTT. It specifies CASSSIKQGRWEKLFF.

This clone has more than one count but fewer than ten. This sequence joins TRBV10-3 and TRBJ2-7; 7 bases are shared with TRBD2. CDR1 ENHRY and CDR2 SYGVKD come from the germline V gene. V shed 6 bases and J 2 bases; nucleotides not matched to a gene: 7. The CDR3 covers 14 residues. CDR3 DNA: TGTGCCATCAGAGGTTCTAGCGGAGCCTACGAGCAGTACTTC. Its protein is CAIRGSSGAYEQYF.

The genes are TRBV27 and TRBJ2-5; 7 bases are shared with TRBD1. Germline V lookup: CDR1 MNHEY, CDR2 SMNVEV (reference sequence). The length of the CDR3 is 15 residues. The trim removed 4 bases at V and 2 bases at J, leaving 7 bases unmatched. The CDR3 sequence: CASSSFRQGQETQYF. The CDR3 nucleotides are TGTGCCAGCAGTTCATTTCGACAGGGACAAGAGACCCAGTACTTC.

This clone was observed a handful of times. The rearrangement uses TRBV11-2 and TRBJ2-7; tentative D call: TRBD2 (5 bases). Trimming pared 10 bases from V and 3 bases from J, leaving 16 bases between. Looked up from germline, CDR1 is SGHAT and CDR2 is FQNNGV. This CDR3 is built from 13 residues. The CDR3 DNA reads as TGTGCCACCACGGTCGGCGGAGGCTACGAGCAGTACTTC. Protein sequence: CATTVGGGYEQYF.

The DNA for the CDR3 is TGTGCCAGCAGTTCCCGCCACCGGGGCACAGATACGCAGTATTTT. Translated: CASSSRHRGTDTQYF. V usage is TRBV27 and J usage is TRBJ2-3; D is ambiguous. The CDR3 is 15 residues long. The germline CDR1 and CDR2 sequences are MNHEY and SMNVEV (reference sequence). V shed 4 bases and J shed 1 base, with 12 bases lying between them.